This entry is about one T cell receptor (beta chain). Its antigen is undetermined. The CDR3 contains 11 residues. Looked up from germline, CDR1 is SQVTM and CDR2 is ANQGSEA. The V end lost 7 bases, the J end lost 9 bases, and 13 bases lay between the germline ends. TCRdb's copy holds only in-frame clones and misses some; the assay was immunoSEQ multiplex PCR. The sample records around 180,000 clones, 85% to 90% being singletons. These data belong to a study of T cell responses to AZD1222 COVID-19 vaccine. Whole-study findings and limits: Along spike, vaccine-associated CD4 TCRs were found throughout, with dominance at 160-218 and 743-854.

This TCR was recovered from an adult in good health. The sequencing used peripheral blood, collected on day 0 of AZD1222 vaccination. The chain joins TRBV29-1 to TRBJ1-5; maybe TRBD1 (5 bases). The CDR3 DNA reads TGCAGCGCCCAAGGGGATGGGCCCCAGCATTTT. Protein sequence: CSAQGDGPQHF.